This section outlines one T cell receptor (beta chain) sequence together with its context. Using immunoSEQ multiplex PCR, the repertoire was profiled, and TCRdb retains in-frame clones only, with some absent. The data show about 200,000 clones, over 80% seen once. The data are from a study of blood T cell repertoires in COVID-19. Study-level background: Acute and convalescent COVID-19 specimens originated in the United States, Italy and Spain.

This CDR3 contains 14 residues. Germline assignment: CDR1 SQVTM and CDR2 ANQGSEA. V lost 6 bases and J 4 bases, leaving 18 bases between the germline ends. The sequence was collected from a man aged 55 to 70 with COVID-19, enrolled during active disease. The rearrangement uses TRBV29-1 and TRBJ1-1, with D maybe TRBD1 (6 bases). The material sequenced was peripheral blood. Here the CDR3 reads CSVTQGGGTTEAFF. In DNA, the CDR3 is TGCAGCGTCACACAGGGAGGGGGGACCACTGAAGCTTTCTTT. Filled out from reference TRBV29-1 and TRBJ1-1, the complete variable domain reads SAVISQKPSRDICQRGTSLTIQCQVDSQVTMMFWYRQQPGQSLTLIATANQGSEATYESGFVIDKFPISRPNLTFSTLTVSNMSPEDSSIYLCSVTQGGGTTEAFFGQGTRLTVV.